The clone carrying this T cell receptor beta chain was found a few times. As yet, its antigen is unknown. This entry is derived from a study of CD8 T cells in ankylosing spondylitis. Germline CDR1 is SNHLY and CDR2 is FYNNEI. This CDR3 comprises 14 residues. Losses at the gene ends were 6 bases for V and 10 bases for J; bases not matched to a gene: 4. Quantitative 5'-RACE with molecular barcodes produced the TCR beta libraries. TCRdb re-called the 5' RACE reads through MiXCR, storing one row per CDR3 protein. The sample consists of about 390,000 distinct CDR3 sequences, 20% to 25% of them appearing once. Points from the study as a whole: Some motif variants were previously reported in reactive arthritis synovial fluid and blood. Relatively scarce in peripheral blood, disease-linked clones were CD8+. Blood of patients with ankylosing spondylitis appeared to be characterized by a TCR beta motif of eight highly homologous variants. As reported, disease-linked clones showed significant enrichment in matched ankylosing spondylitis synovial fluid.

This chain connects TRBV2 to TRBJ2-1; 15 positions match TRBD2. Material for sequencing was blood, either unsorted or a sorted T cell fraction (not recorded which). This clonotype originated in a male donor with ankylosing spondylitis. The CDR3 loop reads CASRGLAGGREQFF. The CDR3 coding sequence is TGTGCCAGCAGGGGACTAGCGGGAGGACGGGAGCAGTTCTTC.